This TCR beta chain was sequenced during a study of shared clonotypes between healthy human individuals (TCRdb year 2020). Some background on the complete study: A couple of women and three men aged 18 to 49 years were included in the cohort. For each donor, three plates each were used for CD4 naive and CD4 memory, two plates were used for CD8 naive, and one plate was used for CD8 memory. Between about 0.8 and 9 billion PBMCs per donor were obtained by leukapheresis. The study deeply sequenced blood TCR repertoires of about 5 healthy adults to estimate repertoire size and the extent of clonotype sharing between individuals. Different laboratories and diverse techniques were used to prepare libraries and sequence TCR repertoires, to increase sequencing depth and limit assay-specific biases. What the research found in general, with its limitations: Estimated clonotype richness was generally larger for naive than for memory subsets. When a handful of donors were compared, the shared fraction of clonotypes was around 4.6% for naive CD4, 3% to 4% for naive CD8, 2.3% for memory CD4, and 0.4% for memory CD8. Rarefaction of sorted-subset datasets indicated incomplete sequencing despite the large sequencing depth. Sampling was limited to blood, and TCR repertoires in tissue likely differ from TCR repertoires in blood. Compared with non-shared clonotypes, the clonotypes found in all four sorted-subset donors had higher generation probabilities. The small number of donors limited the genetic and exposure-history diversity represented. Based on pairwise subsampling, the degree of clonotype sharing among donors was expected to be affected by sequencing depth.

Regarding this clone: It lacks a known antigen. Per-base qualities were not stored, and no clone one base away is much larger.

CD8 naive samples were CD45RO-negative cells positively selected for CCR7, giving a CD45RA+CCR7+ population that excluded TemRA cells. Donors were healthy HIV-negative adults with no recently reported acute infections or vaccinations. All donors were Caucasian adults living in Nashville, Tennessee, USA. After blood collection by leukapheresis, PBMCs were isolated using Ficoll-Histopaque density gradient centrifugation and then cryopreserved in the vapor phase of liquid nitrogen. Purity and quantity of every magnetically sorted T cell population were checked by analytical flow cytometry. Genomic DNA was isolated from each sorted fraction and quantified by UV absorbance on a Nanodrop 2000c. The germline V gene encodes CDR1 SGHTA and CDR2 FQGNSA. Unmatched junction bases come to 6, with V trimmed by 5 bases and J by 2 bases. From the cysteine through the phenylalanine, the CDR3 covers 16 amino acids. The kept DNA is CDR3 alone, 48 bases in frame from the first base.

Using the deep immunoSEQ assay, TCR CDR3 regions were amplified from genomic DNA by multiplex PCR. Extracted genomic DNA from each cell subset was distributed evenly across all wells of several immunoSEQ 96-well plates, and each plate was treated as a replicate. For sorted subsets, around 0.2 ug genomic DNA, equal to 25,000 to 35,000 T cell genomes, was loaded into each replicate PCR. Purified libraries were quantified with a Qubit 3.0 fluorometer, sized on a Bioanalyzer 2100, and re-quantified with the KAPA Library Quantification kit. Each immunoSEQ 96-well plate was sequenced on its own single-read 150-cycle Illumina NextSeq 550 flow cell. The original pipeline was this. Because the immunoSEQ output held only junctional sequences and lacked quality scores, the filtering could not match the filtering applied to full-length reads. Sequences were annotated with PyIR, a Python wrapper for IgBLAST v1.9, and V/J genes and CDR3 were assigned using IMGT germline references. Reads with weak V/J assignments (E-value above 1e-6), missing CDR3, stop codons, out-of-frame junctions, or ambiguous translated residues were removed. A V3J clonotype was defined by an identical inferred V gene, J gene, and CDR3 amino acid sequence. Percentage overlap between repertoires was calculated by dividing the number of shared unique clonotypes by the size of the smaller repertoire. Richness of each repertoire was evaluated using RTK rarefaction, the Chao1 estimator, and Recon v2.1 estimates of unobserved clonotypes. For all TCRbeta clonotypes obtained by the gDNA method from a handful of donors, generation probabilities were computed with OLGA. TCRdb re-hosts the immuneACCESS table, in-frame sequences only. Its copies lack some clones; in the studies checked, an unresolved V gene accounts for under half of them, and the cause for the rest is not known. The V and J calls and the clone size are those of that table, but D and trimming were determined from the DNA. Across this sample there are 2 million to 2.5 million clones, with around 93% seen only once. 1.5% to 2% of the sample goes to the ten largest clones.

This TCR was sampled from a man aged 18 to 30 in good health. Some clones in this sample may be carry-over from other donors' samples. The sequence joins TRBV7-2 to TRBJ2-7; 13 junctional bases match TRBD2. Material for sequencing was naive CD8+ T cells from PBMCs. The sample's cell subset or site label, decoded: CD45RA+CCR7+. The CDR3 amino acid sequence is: CASSPPTSGRAYEQYF. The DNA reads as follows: TGTGCCAGCAGCCCCCCAACTAGCGGGAGGGCCTACGAGCAGTACTTC.